A single sample is the source of the 29 T cell receptor beta chains below, sequenced in a study of blood T cell repertoires in COVID-19. This table comes from immunoSEQ multiplex PCR, and its TCRdb copy is limited to in-frame clones, with some not included. The data contain hundreds of thousands of clones, approximately 86% of them singletons. The sequencing input was peripheral blood. Receptors were obtained from a woman aged 60-75 years with COVID-19, enrolled during active disease.

The chain uses TRBV6-6 and TRBJ2-2, with TRBD2 matching 9 bases. The germline CDR1 and CDR2 sequences are MNHNY and SVGAGI (reference sequence). V lost 4 bases, J lost 7 bases, and 7 bases stayed unmatched. This CDR3 contains 15 residues. The CDR3 nucleotides are TGTGCCAGCAGTTCTGGCGGGGGGGCCGGCGGGGAGCTGTTTTTT. Protein product: CASSSGGGAGGELFF.

CDR3 bases: TGTGCCAGCAGTTACTGGCGGGAAACACAAGAGACCCAGTACTTC. The encoded protein is CASSYWRETQETQYF. The V call is TRBV6-5, the J call TRBJ2-5, with D maybe TRBD2 (6 bases). The germline V gene encodes CDR1 MNHEY and CDR2 SVGAGI. CDR3 size: 15 residues. With 1 base removed from V and 2 bases from J, the gap between germline ends came to 11 bases.

Points on this clone: One junction end does not reproduce the germline sequence, and a read error may be involved. The gene calls are TRBV7-3 and TRBJ2-5; TRBD2 is a possible D gene (6 bases). This CDR3 comprises 15 residues. Germline V gene sequence: CDR1 SGHTA, CDR2 FQGTGA. The CDR3 loop reads CASSPGGGAKETQYF. DNA of the CDR3: TGTGCCAGCAGCCCCGGTGGCGGGGCCAAAGAAACCCAGTACTTC. Based on the CDR3 plus reference TRBV7-3 and TRBJ2-5, the full variable domain is GAGVSQTPSNKVTEKGKYVELRCDPISGHTALYWYRQSLGQGPEFLIYFQGTGAADDSGLPNDRFFAVRPEGSVSTLKIQRTERGDSAVYLCASSPGGGAKETQYFGPGTRLLVL.

The sample holds one count of this clone. The V gene is TRBV7-8, the J gene TRBJ1-5; 9 nucleotides align to TRBD1. Germline CDR1 is SGHVS and CDR2 is FQNEAQ. V lost 4 bases, J lost 7 bases, and 8 bases stayed unmatched. The CDR3 has 15 residues. The CDR3 nucleotides read TGTGCCAGCAGCTCAAGGACAGGGGAAAAACAGCCCCAGCATTTT. Translation gives CASSSRTGEKQPQHF.

The CDR3 loop reads CASSLGILAGETQYF. The DNA for the CDR3 is TGTGCCAGCAGCTTGGGGATCCTCGCGGGCGAGACCCAGTACTTC. The gene calls are TRBV5-6 and TRBJ2-5; TRBD2 is a possible D gene (5 bases). Per germline, CDR1 SGHDT and CDR2 YYEEEE. Trimming left V 0 bases short and J 5 bases short, with 14 bases between. CDR3 length equals 15 residues.

V gene TRBV6-5 combines with J gene TRBJ1-2; D is perhaps TRBD1 (5 bases). The length of the CDR3 is 12 residues. Germline values: CDR1 MNHEY, CDR2 SVGAGI. V lost 4 bases, J lost 6 bases, and 9 bases lay in between. For the CDR3, the DNA is TGTGCCAGCAGTTTAGACAGCAATGGCTACACCTTC. Translation: CASSLDSNGYTF.

Points on this clone: The same CDR3 is also encoded by other DNA sequences in this sample. This chain uses TRBV5-1 with TRBJ2-3, with 7 bases that match TRBD1. This CDR3 has 15 residues. V lost 0 bases to trimming and J lost 1 base; unmatched junction nucleotides: 2. Germline CDR1 and CDR2: SGHRS and YFSETQ. CDR3 nucleotide sequence: TGCGCCAGCAGCTTGGGACAGGGAGGCACAGATACGCAGTATTTT. Amino acids: CASSLGQGGTDTQYF.

J is TRBJ2-7 and V is TRBV4-3, with 9 bases matching TRBD1. The CDR3 runs to 16 residues. Germline trimming cut 4 bases from V and 5 bases from J; bases unmatched to any gene: 12. CDR1 is LGHNA, CDR2 YSLEER, per germline. For the CDR3, the DNA is TGCGCCAGCAGCCCCCGGGGAGGGACAGGGAGGCACGAGCAGTACTTC. This sequence encodes CASSPRGGTGRHEQYF.

V usage is TRBV9 and J usage is TRBJ2-3, with 10 bases identical to TRBD1. This CDR3 region has 13 residues. V was clipped by 7 bases and J by 5 bases; unmatched bases: 4. Germline CDR1 and CDR2: SGDLS and YYNGEE. The CDR3, as DNA: TGTGCCAGCGACAGGGGGCAAGGAGATACGCAGTATTTT. Encoded protein: CASDRGQGDTQYF. The complete variable domain, with remaining parts taken from reference TRBV9 and TRBJ2-3, reads DSGVTQTPKHLITATGQRVTLRCSPRSGDLSVYWYQQSLDQGLQFLIQYYNGEERAKGNILERFSAQQFPDLHSELNLSSLELGDSALYFCASDRGQGDTQYFGPGTRLTVL.

The chain couples TRBV5-6 to TRBJ1-1; weak D call: TRBD1 (5 bases). The CDR3 length is 14 residues. V was trimmed by 4 bases and J by 1 base, leaving 11 bases between them. Per germline, CDR1 SGHDT and CDR2 YYEEEE. This CDR3 is CASSPTEKNTEAFF. The CDR3, as DNA: TGTGCCAGCAGCCCGACAGAGAAGAACACTGAAGCTTTCTTT.

V gene TRBV29-1 combines with J gene TRBJ2-6; 9 bases map to TRBD1. The germline CDR1 and CDR2 sequences are SQVTM and ANQGSEA. This CDR3 has 16 amino acids. The V segment lost 6 bases and the J segment 0 bases; nucleotides outside the gene matches: 6. The DNA for the CDR3 is TGCAGCGTCAGGACAGGGGCAACCTCTGGGGCCAACGTCCTGACTTTC. This translates into CSVRTGATSGANVLTF. Full variable domain (outside the CDR3, taken from reference TRBV29-1 and TRBJ2-6): SAVISQKPSRDICQRGTSLTIQCQVDSQVTMMFWYRQQPGQSLTLIATANQGSEATYESGFVIDKFPISRPNLTFSTLTVSNMSPEDSSIYLCSVRTGATSGANVLTFGAGSRLTVL.

DNA of the CDR3: TGTGCCAGCAGTGATAGGGGCCTTAGCAATCAGCCCCAGCATTTT. Encoded protein: CASSDRGLSNQPQHF. The chain recombines TRBV2 with TRBJ1-5; TRBD1 might be the D (5 bases). V lost 3 bases and J 0 bases, leaving 9 bases between the germline ends. This CDR3 spans 15 amino acids. Germline-derived CDR1 and CDR2 are SNHLY and FYNNEI.

This sequence joins TRBV15 and TRBJ2-3; D remains ambiguous. Trimming cost V 0 bases and J 4 bases, with 11 bases left between them. Germline assignment: CDR1 LNHNV and CDR2 YYDKDF (reference sequence). The CDR3 has 15 amino acids. The CDR3 coding sequence is TGTGCCACCAGCAGAGAATTGGCCAGTCCAGATACGCAGTATTTT. As protein: CATSRELASPDTQYF.

The genes are TRBV5-6 and TRBJ2-3, with 7 bases lining up with TRBD1. V was pared by 4 bases and J by 0 bases, with 5 bases of the junction left unmatched. Germline CDR1 SGHDT, CDR2 YYEEEE. The CDR3 runs 15 residues. DNA of the CDR3: TGTGCCAGCAGCGCTGGACAGGCTAGCACAGATACGCAGTATTTT. Translating gives CASSAGQASTDTQYF.

The J gene is TRBJ2-7, the V gene TRBV27, with a weak D call TRBD2 (7 bases). The V gene's germline CDR1 is MNHEY and CDR2 SMNVEV (reference sequence). V dropped 6 bases and J dropped 4 bases, with 16 bases sitting between them. CDR3 size: 14 residues. This CDR3 reads CASREGGRGYEQYF. CDR3 bases: TGTGCCAGCAGAGAGGGGGGGCGGGGGTACGAGCAGTACTTC.

V gene TRBV19 combines with J gene TRBJ1-1; no definite D call. The CDR3 runs to 14 residues. CDR1 is LNHDA and CDR2 is SQIVND in the germline V gene (reference sequence). V lost 2 bases, J lost 0 bases, and 7 bases lay in between. The CDR3 protein is CASSIQVLNTEAFF. For the CDR3, the DNA is TGTGCCAGTAGTATACAGGTGTTGAACACTGAAGCTTTCTTT.

This rearrangement joins TRBV11-2 to TRBJ1-1, with 9 bases aligning to TRBD1. V was clipped by 6 bases and J by 3 bases; unmatched bases: 8. The germline CDR1 and CDR2 sequences are SGHAT and FQNNGV. The CDR3 has 15 amino acids. Here the CDR3 DNA reads TGTGCCAGCAGGCCGGGACAGGGTTTTTACACTGAAGCTTTCTTT. Its translation is CASRPGQGFYTEAFF.

About this clone itself: The same CDR3 is also encoded by other DNA sequences in this sample. This chain connects TRBV7-9 to TRBJ2-7; 9 bases line up with TRBD1. V lost 4 bases, J lost 3 bases, and 4 bases stayed unmatched. Germline V gene lookup returns CDR1 SEHNR and CDR2 FQNEAQ (reference sequence). The CDR3 extends over 14 amino acids. This CDR3 reads CASSSDRGDYEQYF. The CDR3 coding sequence is TGTGCCAGCAGCTCCGACAGGGGGGACTACGAGCAGTACTTC.

Turning to this clone: The same CDR3 can be traced to other DNA sequences in this sample. J is TRBJ2-5 and V is TRBV5-1; D remains ambiguous. Germline CDR1 SGHRS, CDR2 YFSETQ. V was clipped by 4 bases and J by 7 bases, with 8 bases between them. The CDR3 loop spans 11 amino acids. The CDR3 region is CASSLAGTQYF. The DNA of the CDR3 is TGCGCCAGCAGCCTTGCCGGGACCCAGTACTTC.

The chain recombines TRBV7-3 with TRBJ2-3, with a tentative D call TRBD1 (5 bases). The CDR3 runs to 17 residues. Germline CDR1 SGHTA, CDR2 FQGTGA. V dropped 0 bases and J dropped 5 bases, with 18 bases sitting between them. The CDR3 loop is CASSLTPNPHQGDTQYF. In DNA form, the CDR3 reads TGTGCCAGCAGCTTAACCCCTAACCCCCACCAGGGAGATACGCAGTATTTT.

The chain couples TRBV24-1 to TRBJ2-5; 8 positions match TRBD1. V was pared by 9 bases and J by 5 bases, with 4 bases of the junction left unmatched. Germline CDR1 KGHDR, CDR2 SFDVKD. This CDR3 has 12 residues. This CDR3 is CATQDREETQYF. The CDR3 region has the DNA TGTGCCACCCAGGACAGGGAGGAGACCCAGTACTTC.

The chain has TRBV2 and TRBJ2-5, with 8 positions matching TRBD1. Germline lookup yields CDR1 SNHLY and CDR2 FYNNEI. The V segment lost 5 bases and the J segment 2 bases; nucleotides outside the gene matches: 4. The CDR3 spans 14 residues. CDR3 sequence: CASSLGTGQETQYF. In DNA form, the CDR3 reads TGTGCCAGCAGTTTAGGGACAGGTCAAGAGACCCAGTACTTC. The variable domain in full, completed from reference TRBV2 and TRBJ2-5, reads EPEVTQTPSHQVTQMGQEVILRCVPISNHLYFYWYRQILGQKVEFLVSFYNNEISEKSEIFDDQFSVERPDGSNFTLKIRSTKLEDSAMYFCASSLGTGQETQYFGPGTRLLVL.

The chain uses TRBV6-5 and TRBJ2-7; weak D call: TRBD2 (5 bases). The CDR3 totals 16 residues. Germline-derived CDR1 and CDR2 are MNHEY and SVGAGI. Between the trimmed V and J ends, which lost 0 bases and 3 bases, there was a span of 15 bases. The CDR3 reads CASSYSTGESFYEQYF. CDR3 DNA: TGTGCCAGCAGTTACTCGACCGGGGAGAGTTTCTACGAGCAGTACTTC.

The CDR3 here is CASSLGQGRDTEAFF. CDR3 DNA sequence: TGTGCCAGCAGCTTGGGACAGGGGCGCGACACTGAAGCTTTCTTT. The V and J genes are TRBV7-9 and TRBJ1-1, with 10 bases fitting TRBD1. This CDR3 has 15 residues. V trimming: 3 bases; J trimming: 3 bases; junction bases outside the gene matches: 4. CDR1 and CDR2 (germline): SEHNR, FQNEAQ (reference sequence).

V is TRBV7-6 and J is TRBJ2-5; the match to TRBD2 covers 8 bases. V trimming: 3 bases; J trimming: 4 bases; junction bases outside the gene matches: 10. This CDR3 has 16 residues. Germline loops: CDR1 SGHVS, CDR2 FNYEAQ. CDR3 region: CASSFLGSAGGETQYF. In nucleotides, the CDR3 is TGTGCCAGCAGCTTTTTGGGGTCCGCGGGGGGAGAGACCCAGTACTTC.

The V and J genes are TRBV28 and TRBJ2-1; a weak D match, TRBD1 (6 bases). V shed 2 bases and J shed 4 bases, with 6 bases lying between them. Germline lookup yields CDR1 MDHEN and CDR2 SYDVKM. This CDR3 contains 13 residues. CDR3 loop: CASSLGQYNEQFF. The CDR3 coding sequence is TGTGCCAGCAGTTTAGGACAGTACAATGAGCAGTTCTTC.

This chain uses TRBV5-6 with TRBJ2-3; 9 bases map to TRBD1. Per germline, CDR1 SGHDT and CDR2 YYEEEE. This CDR3 has 17 residues. The ends lost 0 bases at V and 2 bases at J; junction bases unmatched: 7. In nucleotides, the CDR3 is TGTGCCAGCAGCTTGGATGGGGACAGGGTATACACAGATACGCAGTATTTT. Protein: CASSLDGDRVYTDTQYF.

J is TRBJ1-2 and V is TRBV3-1 (or the pseudogene TRBV3-2); D possibly corresponds to TRBD1 (5 bases). Trimming removed 4 bases at V and 0 bases at J, with 9 bases between. This CDR3 spans 14 amino acids. The germline V gene has CDR1 LGHDT and CDR2 YNNKEL (reference sequence). The CDR3: CASSPGTSNYGYTF. DNA of the CDR3: TGTGCCAGCAGCCCCGGGACTTCTAACTATGGCTACACCTTC.

The CDR3 DNA sequence: TGTGCCTGCAACCCGGGACATCGGAACACTGAAGCTTTCTTT. Amino acids: CACNPGHRNTEAFF. The chain recombines TRBV19 with TRBJ1-1, with D tentatively TRBD1 (6 bases). The CDR3 loop spans 14 amino acids. Trimming shortened V by 11 bases and J by 1 base, and 17 bases separated the two germline ends. Looked up from germline, CDR1 is LNHDA and CDR2 is SQIVND (reference sequence). The whole variable domain, remainder taken from reference TRBV19 and TRBJ1-1, is DGGITQSPKYLFRKEGQNVTLSCEQNLNHDAMYWYRQDPGQGLRLIYYSQIVNDFQKGDIAEGYSVSREKKESFPLTVTSAQKNPTAFYLCACNPGHRNTEAFFGQGTRLTVV.